This is a list of T cell receptor beta chains from one sample in a study of T-cell memory formation after mild COVID-19. Each CDR3 protein gets one entry after TCRdb re-called the 5' RACE reads with MiXCR. The sample has about 27,000 distinct CDR3 sequences, approximately 7% seen once; the top ten hold 13% to 15%. The sample was PBMCs or a T cell subset sorted from them (not recorded which). These receptors came from an adult woman who had mild COVID-19 (a few samples of this study predate the infection). Cell type and time point are not known. The conserved cysteine and the conserved F or W are not part of the CDR3 here. The order of the fields is clone size, V gene, CDR3 length, J gene, CDR3 protein. The size of a clone is reported for some rows only, either as once, few or many, or as a class for expanded clones.

clone_size: many
v_call: TRBV5-1
cdr3_length: 11
j_call: TRBJ2-5
cdr3_aa: ASSYRGQETQY

clone_size: NA
v_call: TRBV19
cdr3_length: 13
j_call: TRBJ2-1
cdr3_aa: ASSIPQKFYNEQF

clone_size: many
v_call: TRBV7-9
cdr3_length: 12
j_call: TRBJ1-5
cdr3_aa: ASSLLGINQPQH

clone_size: many
v_call: TRBV24-1
cdr3_length: 14
j_call: TRBJ2-5
cdr3_aa: ATSEGYGRASETQY

clone_size: many
v_call: TRBV28
cdr3_length: 12
j_call: TRBJ1-1
cdr3_aa: ASSLSTVNTEAF

clone_size: many
v_call: TRBV28
cdr3_length: 13
j_call: TRBJ2-7
cdr3_aa: ASSLRPGGAGEQY

clone_size: many
v_call: TRBV4-3
cdr3_length: 14
j_call: TRBJ2-7
cdr3_aa: ASSRRHRGGTYEQY

clone_size: many
v_call: TRBV29-1
cdr3_length: 13
j_call: TRBJ2-3
cdr3_aa: SVVSGGSYTDTQY

clone_size: medium-sized
v_call: TRBV20-1
cdr3_length: 17
j_call: TRBJ1-2
cdr3_aa: SASPATTRQHRDNYGYT

clone_size: many
v_call: TRBV14
cdr3_length: 12
j_call: TRBJ2-2
cdr3_aa: ASSHRGPIGELF

clone_size: many
v_call: TRBV5-1
cdr3_length: 15
j_call: TRBJ1-1
cdr3_aa: ASSAIPGQGLNTEAF

clone_size: many
v_call: TRBV7-9
cdr3_length: 13
j_call: TRBJ2-1
cdr3_aa: ASSPLRSSYNEQF

clone_size: NA
v_call: TRBV6-2/TRBV6-3
cdr3_length: 13
j_call: TRBJ2-2
cdr3_aa: ASSYPRGRAGELF

clone_size: many
v_call: TRBV20-1
cdr3_length: 10
j_call: TRBJ2-7
cdr3_aa: SATVSLHEQY

clone_size: many
v_call: TRBV15
cdr3_length: 12
j_call: TRBJ2-7
cdr3_aa: ATSRVPQSYEQY

clone_size: many
v_call: TRBV7-3
cdr3_length: 13
j_call: TRBJ1-1
cdr3_aa: ASSLEQGVGTEAF

clone_size: many
v_call: TRBV7-9
cdr3_length: 13
j_call: TRBJ2-1
cdr3_aa: ASSFSGASYNEQF

clone_size: many
v_call: TRBV27
cdr3_length: 16
j_call: TRBJ2-1
cdr3_aa: ASSQTGGSLIPYNEQF

clone_size: many
v_call: TRBV7-9
cdr3_length: 14
j_call: TRBJ1-1
cdr3_aa: ASSLGDRGLRTEAF

clone_size: many
v_call: TRBV20-1
cdr3_length: 11
j_call: TRBJ1-1
cdr3_aa: SARAPLNTEAF

clone_size: many
v_call: TRBV5-1
cdr3_length: 13
j_call: TRBJ1-2
cdr3_aa: ASSFRGSGDYGYT

clone_size: many
v_call: TRBV12-3/TRBV12-4
cdr3_length: 12
j_call: TRBJ2-1
cdr3_aa: ASSFGTGGSEQF

clone_size: many
v_call: TRBV10-3
cdr3_length: 11
j_call: TRBJ1-1
cdr3_aa: AIRDSMNTEAF

clone_size: many
v_call: TRBV29-1
cdr3_length: 12
j_call: TRBJ2-1
cdr3_aa: STLGTSGSREQF

clone_size: many
v_call: TRBV7-9
cdr3_length: 12
j_call: TRBJ2-2
cdr3_aa: ASSFLPIKGGLF

clone_size: many
v_call: TRBV12-3/TRBV12-4
cdr3_length: 12
j_call: TRBJ1-2
cdr3_aa: ASSPTGANYGYT

clone_size: NA
v_call: TRBV7-3
cdr3_length: 14
j_call: TRBJ2-2
cdr3_aa: ASSATRTSDTGELF

clone_size: many
v_call: TRBV29-1
cdr3_length: 12
j_call: TRBJ1-2
cdr3_aa: SIRTGAAYYGYT

clone_size: many
v_call: TRBV27
cdr3_length: 12
j_call: TRBJ2-3
cdr3_aa: ASSHRTGDDTQY

clone_size: many
v_call: TRBV9
cdr3_length: 13
j_call: TRBJ2-2
cdr3_aa: ASSVGNVNTGELF

clone_size: many
v_call: TRBV21-1
cdr3_length: 14
j_call: TRBJ2-2
cdr3_aa: ASRRDSRAEPGELF

clone_size: many
v_call: TRBV20-1
cdr3_length: 12
j_call: TRBJ2-5
cdr3_aa: SARAEWRSETQY

clone_size: many
v_call: TRBV10-3
cdr3_length: 10
j_call: TRBJ1-2
cdr3_aa: AISDTNYGYT

clone_size: few
v_call: TRBV9
cdr3_length: 14
j_call: TRBJ2-3
cdr3_aa: ASSYRGGGLTDTQY

clone_size: many
v_call: TRBV7-2
cdr3_length: 11
j_call: TRBJ2-5
cdr3_aa: ASSHDSQETQY

clone_size: many
v_call: TRBV18
cdr3_length: 14
j_call: TRBJ2-1
cdr3_aa: ASSPPSGGRYNEQF